This is a list of T cell receptor beta chains from one sample in a study of blood T cells in healthy people across ages. TCRdb re-analysed the 5' RACE reads in MiXCR, keeping a single row per CDR3 protein. Of about 800,000 distinct CDR3 sequences in the sample, roughly 25% were seen once. This sample was shared with a second study, whose subject was T cells of mothers and their children.

The sequenced sample consisted of blood. These receptors all come from a boy aged 5-17 years in good health. Both conserved end residues are part of each CDR3. D genes are given only for firm matches. Some rows mark clone size as missing; the rest say once, few, many or name a class of expanded clone.

abundance: few; j_gene: TRBJ2-2; v_gene: TRBV2; d_gene: TRBD1; CDR3aa: CASSRGQGVRTGELFF; CDR3nt: TGTGCCAGCAGCCGAGGACAGGGGGTTAGGACCGGGGAGCTGTTTTTT
abundance: NA; j_gene: TRBJ2-7; v_gene: TRBV12-3/TRBV12-4; d_gene: NA; CDR3aa: CASSESGTLYEQYF; CDR3nt: TGTGCCAGCAGCGAATCCGGGACTCTCTACGAGCAGTACTTC
abundance: NA; j_gene: TRBJ2-5; v_gene: TRBV6-5; d_gene: NA; CDR3aa: CASSRDRERRTQYF; CDR3nt: TGTGCCAGCAGCCGGGACCGGGAGAGAAGGACCCAGTACTTC
abundance: few; j_gene: TRBJ1-3; v_gene: TRBV7-7; d_gene: NA; CDR3aa: CASSLGRNSGNTIHF; CDR3nt: TGTGCTAGCAGCCTCGGACGGAACTCTGGAAACACCATACATTTT
abundance: few; j_gene: TRBJ2-7; v_gene: TRBV6-5; d_gene: TRBD1; CDR3aa: CASTTDRGAYEQYF; CDR3nt: TGTGCCAGCACCACGGACAGGGGGGCCTACGAGCAGTACTTC
abundance: NA; j_gene: TRBJ2-7; v_gene: TRBV3-1; d_gene: TRBD1; CDR3aa: CASSQGGTGGNEQYF; CDR3nt: TGTGCCAGCAGCCAGGGGGGGACAGGGGGGAACGAGCAGTACTTC
abundance: NA; j_gene: TRBJ1-5; v_gene: TRBV5-1; d_gene: NA; CDR3aa: CASSQNVVPCFITEQPQHF; CDR3nt: TGCGCCAGCAGCCAGAATGTTGTCCCATGTTTTATTACCGAACAGCCCCAGCATTTT
abundance: NA; j_gene: TRBJ2-5; v_gene: TRBV4-3; d_gene: TRBD2; CDR3aa: CASSQDSQREVSETQYF; CDR3nt: TGCGCCAGCAGCCAAGATAGTCAGCGGGAGGTTTCCGAGACCCAGTACTTC
abundance: few; j_gene: TRBJ2-4; v_gene: TRBV12-3/TRBV12-4; d_gene: NA; CDR3aa: CASRLSARPKNIQYF; CDR3nt: TGTGCCAGCAGATTATCCGCCAGACCCAAAAACATTCAGTACTTC
abundance: few; j_gene: TRBJ1-3; v_gene: TRBV7-2; d_gene: NA; CDR3aa: CASSLVGTPGNTIYF; CDR3nt: TGTGCCAGCAGCTTAGTCGGGACACCTGGAAACACCATATATTTT
abundance: NA; j_gene: TRBJ2-5; v_gene: TRBV20-1; d_gene: NA; CDR3aa: CSARDPTLETQYF; CDR3nt: TGCAGTGCTAGAGATCCCACCTTGGAGACCCAGTACTTC
abundance: few; j_gene: TRBJ1-5; v_gene: TRBV28; d_gene: NA; CDR3aa: CASSLSASRPQHF; CDR3nt: TGTGCCAGCAGTTTATCAGCGTCCCGGCCCCAGCATTTT
abundance: NA; j_gene: TRBJ2-5; v_gene: TRBV11-3; d_gene: NA; CDR3aa: CASSGEGTQETQYF; CDR3nt: TGTGCCAGCAGCGGGGAAGGCACCCAAGAGACCCAGTACTTC
abundance: few; j_gene: TRBJ2-5; v_gene: TRBV29-1; d_gene: NA; CDR3aa: CSVDGQGQETQYF; CDR3nt: TGCAGCGTTGACGGCCAGGGGCAAGAGACCCAGTACTTC
abundance: few; j_gene: TRBJ2-7; v_gene: TRBV11-1; d_gene: TRBD1; CDR3aa: CASSLRQGGYEQYF; CDR3nt: TGTGCCAGCAGCTTAAGACAGGGTGGCTACGAGCAGTACTTC
abundance: few; j_gene: TRBJ2-3; v_gene: TRBV28; d_gene: NA; CDR3aa: CAILPTSGTDTQYF; CDR3nt: TGTGCCATCTTACCAACCTCGGGGACAGATACGCAGTATTTT
abundance: few; j_gene: TRBJ1-2; v_gene: TRBV7-2; d_gene: TRBD1; CDR3aa: CASSPDPGGHNGYTF; CDR3nt: TGTGCCAGCAGCCCCGACCCAGGGGGCCACAATGGCTACACCTTC
abundance: few; j_gene: TRBJ2-7; v_gene: TRBV5-1; d_gene: TRBD1; CDR3aa: CASSLRRTGSEQYF; CDR3nt: TGCGCCAGCAGCCTACGGCGGACAGGGAGCGAGCAGTACTTC
abundance: NA; j_gene: TRBJ2-1; v_gene: TRBV7-9; d_gene: NA; CDR3aa: CASSLAADEQFF; CDR3nt: TGTGCCAGCAGCTTGGCGGCTGATGAGCAGTTCTTC
abundance: NA; j_gene: TRBJ2-3; v_gene: TRBV7-2; d_gene: TRBD2; CDR3aa: CASRGLAGKTDTQYF; CDR3nt: TGTGCCAGCAGGGGACTAGCGGGAAAGACAGATACGCAGTATTTT
abundance: few; j_gene: TRBJ2-7; v_gene: TRBV29-1; d_gene: NA; CDR3aa: CSVGYRDVLHF; CDR3nt: TGCAGCGTCGGCTACCGGGACGTGCTTCACTTC
abundance: NA; j_gene: TRBJ2-7; v_gene: TRBV6-6; d_gene: TRBD2; CDR3aa: CASSDPGLAIEQYF; CDR3nt: TGTGCCAGCAGCGACCCGGGACTAGCGATCGAGCAGTACTTC
abundance: NA; j_gene: TRBJ1-6; v_gene: TRBV7-9; d_gene: TRBD1; CDR3aa: CASSLGQGIDF; CDR3nt: TGTGCCAGCAGCCTTGGACAGGGGATAGACTTT
abundance: NA; j_gene: TRBJ2-5; v_gene: TRBV9; d_gene: TRBD2; CDR3aa: CASSVTPGGSETQYF; CDR3nt: TGTGCCAGCAGCGTAACGCCGGGAGGATCAGAGACCCAGTACTTC
abundance: few; j_gene: TRBJ2-1; v_gene: TRBV7-3; d_gene: NA; CDR3aa: CASSEFTSSYNEQFF; CDR3nt: TGTGCCAGCAGCGAATTTACCAGCTCCTACAATGAGCAGTTCTTC
abundance: few; j_gene: TRBJ1-1; v_gene: TRBV14; d_gene: TRBD1; CDR3aa: CASNPTGANTEAFF; CDR3nt: TGTGCCAGCAACCCGACAGGGGCCAACACTGAAGCTTTCTTT
abundance: NA; j_gene: TRBJ1-1; v_gene: TRBV20-1; d_gene: NA; CDR3aa: CSARIGLSNTEAFF; CDR3nt: TGCAGTGCGCGGATAGGACTGTCTAACACTGAAGCTTTCTTT